The 18 T cell receptor beta chains in this list originate from one sample, sequenced in a study of blood T cell repertoires in COVID-19 (dated by TCRdb to the early 2020s). Receptor libraries were prepared by the immunoSEQ multiplex PCR assay. TCRdb's version of the immuneACCESS table is confined to in-frame rearrangements and falls short of the full clone set. An unresolved V gene accounts for under half of the shortfall where checked; the remainder is of unknown origin. The sample contains 60,000 to 70,000 clones, 88% of them found a single time. The ten largest account for roughly 40% of the sample. The source material was peripheral blood. Receptors originate from a woman aged 60-70 years with COVID-19, enrolled during active disease.

V is TRBV3-1 (or the pseudogene TRBV3-2) and J is TRBJ2-1; 7 nucleotides line up with TRBD2. V was clipped by 1 base and J by 3 bases; unmatched bases: 6. The V gene's germline CDR1 is LGHDT and CDR2 YNNKEL (reference sequence). The length of the CDR3 is 16 residues. CDR3 coding DNA: TGTGCCAGCAGCCAAGGGCCGGGGGGTGGCTACAATGAGCAGTTCTTC. This translates into CASSQGPGGGYNEQFF.

The CDR3 region has the DNA TGTGCCAGCAGCTTATACCCTCGAGGCAGGGGGCATGGCTACACCTTC. Its translation is CASSLYPRGRGHGYTF. V usage is TRBV7-7 and J usage is TRBJ1-2, with 8 positions matching TRBD1. CDR1 SSHAT and CDR2 FNYEAQ come from the germline V gene (reference sequence). The CDR3 extends over 16 amino acids. V shed 2 bases and J 6 bases; nucleotides not matched to a gene: 11.

The V call is TRBV5-5, the J call TRBJ1-1, with D maybe TRBD1 (5 bases). The CDR3 sequence is 15 residues long. V lost 4 bases and J 0 bases, leaving 13 bases between the germline ends. The V gene's germline CDR1 is SGHKS and CDR2 YYEKEE (reference sequence). Written as DNA, the CDR3 is TGTGCCAGCAGCCCGGTGGCGGGGCTGAACACTGAAGCTTTCTTT. Residues: CASSPVAGLNTEAFF.

The chain joins TRBV6-5 to TRBJ1-1; D may be TRBD1 (5 bases). Germline CDR1 reads MNHEY; CDR2 reads SVGAGI. CDR3 length: 14 amino acids. V was shortened by 2 bases and J by 6 bases, with 13 bases between the two germline ends. The CDR3 bases are TGTGCCAGCAGTTACCGACAGTCCCGTCCTGAAGCTTTCTTT. It codes for CASSYRQSRPEAFF.

The chain joins TRBV6-2 or TRBV6-3 to TRBJ1-2; tentatively, D is TRBD1 (6 bases). V was cut by 5 bases and J by 0 bases, with 13 bases left in between. The CDR3 loop spans 15 amino acids. Per the germline V gene, CDR1 is MNHEY and CDR2 is SVGEGT. The CDR3 region is CASSPDRIPNYGYTF. The CDR3 bases are TGTGCCAGCAGTCCCGACAGGATTCCTAACTATGGCTACACCTTC.

This clone appeared a few times. The CDR3 DNA reads TGTGCTAGTGGTCTCAGGGGGCTTGACACTGAAGCTTTCTTT. Protein product: CASGLRGLDTEAFF. The genes are TRBV12-5 and TRBJ1-1; 8 nucleotides agree with TRBD1. Trimming removed 5 bases from V and 3 bases from J; junction bases left unmatched: 5. The CDR3 covers 14 residues. Germline lookup yields CDR1 LGHNT and CDR2 FRNRAP.

This chain joins TRBV27 and TRBJ2-7; 8 bases fit TRBD2. Per germline, CDR1 MNHEY and CDR2 SMNVEV (reference sequence). The CDR3 extends over 15 amino acids. The junction had 9 bases not matched to a gene; V was cut back by 7 bases and J by 1 base. The CDR3: CASTLSAGGSYEQYF. In DNA, the CDR3 is TGTGCCAGCACCCTGTCGGCGGGAGGTTCCTACGAGCAGTACTTC.

V is TRBV7-8 and J is TRBJ2-4, with a tentative D call TRBD2 (5 bases). From germline, CDR1 is SGHVS and CDR2 FQNEAQ. V lost 6 bases and J 5 bases, leaving 20 bases between the germline ends. The CDR3 covers 16 residues. DNA for the CDR3: TGTGCCAGCAGTAAAGGCGGCGGAGGAGGACAAAACATTCAGTACTTC. It translates to CASSKGGGGGQNIQYF.

J is TRBJ2-2 and V is TRBV6-5; tentatively, D is TRBD1 (6 bases). The CDR3 runs to 16 residues. The germline V gene has CDR1 MNHEY and CDR2 SVGAGI. Deletions cut 2 bases from V and 6 bases from J, with 16 bases between. CDR3 in amino acids: CASSYEGTGKAGELFF. The DNA of the CDR3 is TGTGCCAGCAGTTACGAGGGTACAGGGAAGGCCGGGGAGCTGTTTTTT.

V and J are TRBV28 and TRBJ1-1, with a tentative D call TRBD1 (6 bases). Trimming stripped 5 bases from V and 10 bases from J, with 14 bases between. Germline lookup yields CDR1 MDHEN and CDR2 SYDVKM. The CDR3 is 12 residues long. In DNA, the CDR3 is TGTGCCAGCAGTCTGGGAGGGACAACAGCTTTCTTT. It yields the protein CASSLGGTTAFF.

This chain uses TRBV6-5 with TRBJ1-2; 8 bases map to TRBD1. Germline V lookup: CDR1 MNHEY, CDR2 SVGAGI. V trimming: 4 bases; J trimming: 2 bases; junction bases outside the gene matches: 6. CDR3 length: 15 residues. The CDR3 coding sequence is TGTGCCAGCAGTTCGCCCACAGGGGGAAACTATGGCTACACCTTC. It is translated as CASSSPTGGNYGYTF.

The chain combines TRBV9 with TRBJ1-3, with TRBD1 matching 8 bases. Germline CDR1 SGDLS, CDR2 YYNGEE. V trimming: 2 bases; J trimming: 2 bases; junction bases outside the gene matches: 3. The CDR3 is made up of 15 amino acids. The CDR3: CASSVQGATGNTIYF. The CDR3 bases are TGTGCCAGCAGCGTTCAGGGGGCGACTGGAAACACCATATATTTT.

This chain links TRBV19 with TRBJ1-2; D call uncertain. CDR3 length: 19 amino acids. Trimming took 0 bases from V and 0 from J, leaving 20 bases between them. Germline V gives CDR1 LNHDA, CDR2 SQIVND (reference sequence). The CDR3 loop reads CASSIDRTQARHPNYGYTF. The CDR3 DNA reads as TGTGCCAGTAGTATAGACCGGACTCAGGCCCGACATCCTAACTATGGCTACACCTTC.

V usage is TRBV5-6 and J usage is TRBJ2-2, with a weak D call TRBD1 (6 bases). The germline V gene encodes CDR1 SGHDT and CDR2 YYEEEE. The CDR3 sequence is 17 residues long. Trimming removed 0 bases from V and 0 bases from J, with 12 bases in between. The chain's CDR3 is CASSLDARTANTGELFF. The CDR3 bases are TGTGCCAGCAGCTTGGATGCTAGGACAGCGAACACCGGGGAGCTGTTTTTT.

The rearrangement links TRBV6-5 to TRBJ1-4; D gene uncertain. Germline CDR1 MNHEY, CDR2 SVGAGI. V was clipped by 6 bases and J by 3 bases, with 11 bases between them. The CDR3 runs to 14 residues. CDR3 loop: CASRPISANEKLFF. The CDR3 region has the DNA TGTGCCAGCAGACCAATTAGTGCTAATGAAAAACTGTTTTTT.

The chain links TRBV9 to TRBJ2-1; TRBD1 matches 9 bases. This CDR3 has 15 amino acids. Germline trimming cut 3 bases from V and 8 bases from J; bases unmatched to any gene: 9. Per the germline V gene, CDR1 is SGDLS and CDR2 is YYNGEE. This CDR3 reads CASSARDRAVDEQFF. For the CDR3, the DNA is TGTGCCAGCAGCGCCCGGGACAGGGCAGTCGATGAGCAGTTCTTC.

This chain connects TRBV23-1 to TRBJ2-1; TRBD2 matches at 12 bases. TRBV23-1 is marked as an open reading frame, function uncertain. This CDR3 spans 15 amino acids. V trimming: 6 bases; J trimming: 8 bases; junction bases outside the gene matches: 8. CDR3 coding DNA: TGCGCCAGCAGCCAAGGACTAGCGGGGTGGGATGAGCAGTTCTTC. Protein sequence: CASSQGLAGWDEQFF.

The gene calls are TRBV6-5 and TRBJ2-7; D remains unclear. Trimming removed 2 bases at V and 2 bases at J, with 16 bases between. Germline lookup yields CDR1 MNHEY and CDR2 SVGAGI. The CDR3 covers 16 residues. The CDR3 sequence is CASSYVFADKTYEQYF. Here the CDR3 DNA reads TGTGCCAGCAGTTACGTTTTCGCAGATAAAACCTACGAGCAGTACTTC.